One sample yielded the 13 T cell receptor beta chains listed below, sequenced in a study of blood T cells in healthy people across ages. A second about 6 to 12 cycle PCR used barcoded and J-beta primers. TCRdb re-called the 5' RACE reads through MiXCR, storing one row per CDR3 protein. This table has over 1.5 million distinct CDR3 sequences, roughly 52% appearing once. The sequenced sample consisted of blood. All receptors come from a woman aged 40 to 50 in good health.

This rearrangement joins TRBV5-1 to TRBJ1-1; unclear D gene. V shed 4 bases and J shed 2 bases, with 9 bases lying between them. This CDR3 spans 13 amino acids. Germline loops: CDR1 SGHRS, CDR2 YFSETQ. The CDR3 region has the DNA TGCGCCAGCAGCCGGGATGCAAACACTGAAGCTTTCTTT. Its protein is CASSRDANTEAFF.

The CDR3 sequence: CASSQDRAISNTEAFF. The DNA of the CDR3 is TGCGCCAGCAGCCAAGACAGGGCAATATCCAACACTGAAGCTTTCTTT. The chain links TRBV4-3 to TRBJ1-1, with D possibly being TRBD1 (5 bases). CDR3 length equals 16 residues. Trimming took 0 bases from V and 2 from J, leaving 13 bases between them. CDR1 LGHNA and CDR2 YSLEER come from the germline V gene.

This clonotype has just a few counts. The J gene is TRBJ2-3, the V gene TRBV6-5, with D possibly being TRBD1 or TRBD2 (5 bases each). CDR1 and CDR2 from the germline V gene are MNHEY and SVGAGI. The CDR3 length is 12 residues. The germline V and J ends were trimmed by 7 bases and 6 bases, with 11 bases remaining between them. The CDR3 region is CASTARGDTQYF. The CDR3 coding sequence is TGTGCCAGCACCGCCCGGGGCGATACGCAGTATTTT.

The chain joins TRBV6-5 to TRBJ1-6; D gene ambiguous. Germline CDR1 reads MNHEY; CDR2 reads SVGAGI. The ends were cut back, 5 bases at V and 10 bases at J, with 21 bases in the middle. There are 16 residues in the CDR3. The CDR3 is CASSPANGLVGSPLHF. CDR3 DNA sequence: TGTGCCAGCAGTCCGGCCAACGGGCTGGTCGGCTCACCCCTCCACTTT.

V usage is TRBV5-6 and J usage is TRBJ1-3; D remains ambiguous. In germline, CDR1 is SGHDT, CDR2 YYEEEE. This CDR3 is 14 amino acids long. V lost 3 bases, J lost 3 bases, and 10 bases lay in between. The CDR3: CASSYAGLGNTIYF. In nucleotides, the CDR3 is TGTGCCAGCAGCTACGCGGGCCTTGGAAACACCATATATTTT.

This sequence joins TRBV27 and TRBJ2-7; TRBD2 aligns across 7 bases. J gave up 0 bases and V 0 bases, and 5 bases lay outside the gene matches. Germline CDR1 and CDR2: MNHEY and SMNVEV (reference sequence). The CDR3 is 16 residues long. CDR3 protein: CASSLSRSGGSYEQYF. The CDR3 bases are TGTGCCAGCAGTTTATCGAGGTCGGGGGGCTCCTACGAGCAGTACTTC.

This clonotype was detected a few times. The chain is built from TRBV9 and TRBJ2-1; TRBD2 agrees at 11 bases. J lost 7 bases, V lost 0 bases, and 15 bases had no gene match. CDR1 and CDR2 from the germline V gene are SGDLS and YYNGEE. This CDR3 has 19 amino acids. The CDR3 sequence is CASSVEVGGTSGTVNEQFF. CDR3 sequence (DNA): TGTGCCAGCAGCGTAGAGGTGGGGGGGACTAGCGGCACGGTGAATGAGCAGTTCTTC.

CDR3 sequence: CSATQASNDNEQYF. The CDR3 DNA is TGCAGTGCTACCCAGGCTAGCAATGACAATGAGCAGTACTTC. This rearrangement joins TRBV20-1 to TRBJ2-5, with a possible D match to TRBD2 (5 bases). In germline, CDR1 is DFQATT, CDR2 SNEGSKA (reference sequence). CDR3 length equals 14 residues. Trimming cost V 4 bases and J 11 bases, with 23 bases left between them.

The table lists this clonotype with a count of one. This chain connects TRBV7-9 to TRBJ2-3; D is ambiguous. V shed 3 bases and J shed 3 bases, with 10 bases lying between them. This CDR3 region has 14 residues. CDR1 and CDR2 from the germline V gene are SEHNR and FQNEAQ (reference sequence). The CDR3, as DNA: TGTGCCAGCAGCTTCCACTTCGGTACAGATACGCAGTATTTT. This encodes CASSFHFGTDTQYF.

This chain joins TRBV7-9 and TRBJ1-2; maybe TRBD1 (5 bases). Between the trimmed V and J ends, which lost 3 bases and 7 bases, there was a span of 15 bases. The CDR3 has 14 amino acids. CDR1 SEHNR and CDR2 FQNEAQ come from the germline V gene (reference sequence). The CDR3 here is CASSFREGSAGYTF. CDR3 nucleotide sequence: TGTGCCAGCAGCTTCAGGGAGGGAAGCGCTGGCTACACCTTC.

The CDR3: CASSLDSARNYGYTF. The CDR3 DNA reads TGTGCCAGCAGCTTAGATTCGGCCAGAAACTATGGCTACACCTTC. This chain connects TRBV7-9 to TRBJ1-2; D call uncertain. Germline V gene data show CDR1 as SEHNR and CDR2 as FQNEAQ (reference sequence). The CDR3 runs 15 residues. V lost 1 base to trimming and J lost 2 bases, with 11 bases between them.

Points on this clonotype: One end of the junction fails to match germline, which may point to a read error. This rearrangement joins TRBV5-6 to TRBJ2-3; D is perhaps TRBD2 (5 bases). Germline CDR1 reads SGHDT; CDR2 reads YYEEEE. The CDR3 runs to 13 residues. The CDR3 coding sequence is TGTGCCAGCAGCCGGGAACGCACAGATACGCGGTATTTT. This translates into CASSRERTDTRYF.

The V gene is TRBV13, the J gene TRBJ2-1, with TRBD1 matching 8 bases. This CDR3 has 15 residues. Germline loops: CDR1 PRHDT, CDR2 FYEKMQ (reference sequence). The V and J ends lost 5 bases and 3 bases, in that order; junction bases with no gene match: 6. The CDR3 here is CASSNPGQVYNEQFF. CDR3 coding DNA: TGTGCCAGCAGCAACCCGGGACAGGTCTACAATGAGCAGTTCTTC.